A single sample gave rise to the 18 T cell receptor beta chains below, sequenced in a study of blood T cell repertoires in COVID-19. This table comes from immunoSEQ multiplex PCR, and its TCRdb copy is limited to in-frame clones, with some not included. The sample has about 260,000 clones, about four fifths seen once; the top ten hold around 10%. Sequenced: peripheral blood. These receptors were obtained from a woman in her 50s who had recovered from COVID-19.

The genes are TRBV7-2 and TRBJ2-2, with a possible D match to TRBD1 (6 bases). This CDR3 has 16 residues. V dropped 2 bases and J dropped 6 bases, with 16 bases sitting between them. CDR1 is SGHTA, CDR2 FQGNSA, per germline. The CDR3 here is CASSLQSTGQPGELFF. The CDR3 DNA is TGTGCCAGCAGCTTACAGTCGACAGGACAACCCGGGGAGCTGTTTTTT.

The V gene is TRBV4-3, the J gene TRBJ2-1; 8 bases line up with TRBD2. The CDR3 has 15 residues. Germline V lookup: CDR1 LGHNA, CDR2 YSLEER. With 6 bases clipped from V and 6 bases from J, the junction kept 10 bases outside the gene matches. The CDR3 region is CASRWHRTSFNEQFF. In nucleotides, the CDR3 is TGCGCCAGCAGATGGCATCGGACTAGCTTCAATGAGCAGTTCTTC.

This rearrangement joins TRBV6-2 or TRBV6-3 to TRBJ2-3; tentative D call: TRBD1 (8 bases). CDR3 length equals 17 residues. In germline, CDR1 is MNHEY, CDR2 SVGEGT. Trimming shortened V by 1 base and J by 4 bases, and 18 bases separated the two germline ends. The CDR3 DNA reads TGTGCCAGCAGTTACTTCACAGGGGGGGGCTCAGCAGATACGCAGTATTTT. Translated: CASSYFTGGGSADTQYF.

CDR3 sequence reads: CASSYRLADKNEQYF. The CDR3 DNA sequence: TGTGCCAGCAGCTACCGGCTAGCGGACAAAAACGAGCAGTACTTC. The V gene is TRBV7-7, the J gene TRBJ2-7, with 7 bases aligning to TRBD2. The germline V gene has CDR1 SSHAT and CDR2 FNYEAQ (reference sequence). This CDR3 has 15 amino acids. Germline trimming cut 4 bases from V and 5 bases from J; bases unmatched to any gene: 11.

This clone was seen a handful of times. The CDR3: CASSLEGRQGAESPLHF. DNA for the CDR3: TGTGCCAGCAGCTTAGAGGGAAGACAGGGGGCCGAATCACCCCTCCACTTT. V gene TRBV7-2 combines with J gene TRBJ1-6; 10 nucleotides match TRBD1. Unmatched junction bases numbered 10, after V lost 1 base and J lost 10 bases. This CDR3 spans 17 amino acids. Germline V gives CDR1 SGHTA, CDR2 FQGNSA.

The chain recombines TRBV7-9 with TRBJ1-1; 8 nucleotides line up with TRBD1. With 3 bases clipped from V and 3 bases from J, the junction kept 3 bases outside the gene matches. This CDR3 has 14 amino acids. In germline, CDR1 is SEHNR, CDR2 FQNEAQ (reference sequence). The CDR3 DNA reads TGTGCCAGCAGCTTCCGGGACAGGCACACTGAAGCTTTCTTT. This codes for CASSFRDRHTEAFF. Full variable domain (outside the CDR3, taken from reference TRBV7-9 and TRBJ1-1): DTGVSQNPRHKITKRGQNVTFRCDPISEHNRLYWYRQTLGQGPEFLTYFQNEAQLEKSRLLSDRFSAERPKGSFSTLEIQRTEQGDSAMYLCASSFRDRHTEAFFGQGTRLTVV.

The chain uses TRBV12-2 and TRBJ1-6; TRBD1 is the table's D call and was not checked against the DNA. TRBV12-2 is a pseudogene segment. This CDR3 comprises 20 residues. Here the CDR3 DNA reads TGTGCAAGTCGCTCAGAGCGGGACAGGGGAACATATACAGATAATTCACCCCTCCACTTT. Its protein product is CASRSERDRGTYTDNSPLHF.

The chain uses TRBV6-8 and TRBJ2-5; 9 positions agree with TRBD1. The germline gives CDR1 MNHGY, CDR2 SAAAGT. V shed 6 bases and J 4 bases; nucleotides not matched to a gene: 6. The CDR3 covers 14 residues. The CDR3 sequence is CASRRDREGETQYF. CDR3 in DNA: TGTGCCAGCAGACGGGACAGGGAGGGAGAGACCCAGTACTTC.

This clone was counted only a few times. V gene TRBV7-7 combines with J gene TRBJ2-2; the D is unclear. V was shortened by 6 bases and J by 8 bases, with 7 bases between the two germline ends. Per germline, CDR1 SSHAT and CDR2 FNYEAQ (reference sequence). There are 11 residues in the CDR3. The CDR3 nucleotides read TGTGCCAGCAGTCCAGGAGGGGAGCTGTTTTTT. Protein product: CASSPGGELFF.

The chain uses TRBV4-2 and TRBJ2-2, with D possibly TRBD2 on 6 matching bases. The CDR3 contains 17 residues. Germline V gene lookup returns CDR1 LGHNA and CDR2 YNFKEQ. V was trimmed by 0 bases and J by 7 bases, leaving 18 bases between them. The chain's CDR3 is CASSQDRGGGFGGELFF. The CDR3 DNA follows: TGTGCCAGCAGCCAAGACCGTGGAGGAGGGTTTGGCGGGGAGCTGTTTTTT.

A single count supports this clone. The J gene is TRBJ1-1, the V gene TRBV5-6; D may be TRBD1 (6 bases). Germline V gene data show CDR1 as SGHDT and CDR2 as YYEEEE. The CDR3 has 15 residues. V lost 2 bases to trimming and J lost 6 bases, with 17 bases between them. CDR3 sequence reads: CASSLPWGRGAEAFF. The CDR3 nucleotides read TGTGCCAGCAGCTTACCCTGGGGGCGAGGCGCTGAAGCTTTCTTT.

This clone was observed a few times. The CDR3 spells CASTPGTVGTDTQYF. The CDR3 DNA is TGCGCCAGCACCCCCGGGACAGTGGGGACAGATACGCAGTATTTT. The chain combines TRBV5-1 with TRBJ2-3; 7 bases fit TRBD1. The CDR3 contains 15 residues. The junction had 10 bases not matched to a gene; V was cut back by 6 bases and J by 3 bases. Germline assignment: CDR1 SGHRS and CDR2 YFSETQ.

V gene TRBV5-1 combines with J gene TRBJ1-2; 8 nucleotides line up with TRBD1. With 4 bases clipped from V and 3 bases from J, the junction kept 5 bases outside the gene matches. Germline CDR1 reads SGHRS; CDR2 reads YFSETQ. The CDR3 totals 14 residues. The CDR3, as DNA: TGCGCCAGCAGCCGGGCGGACAGGGACTATGGCTACACCTTC. Amino acids: CASSRADRDYGYTF.

The chain recombines TRBV28 with TRBJ1-5; 7 positions match TRBD1. V shed 5 bases, J shed 9 bases, and the junction held 13 bases outside the gene matches. The CDR3 runs 15 residues. The germline V gene has CDR1 MDHEN and CDR2 SYDVKM. DNA of the CDR3: TGTGCCAGCAGTATTTACAGGGGCGGGAATGGGCCCCAGCATTTT. Amino acid sequence: CASSIYRGGNGPQHF.

This chain links TRBV9 with TRBJ1-1, with 8 bases lining up with TRBD1. V trimming: 4 bases; J trimming: 1 base; junction bases outside the gene matches: 3. This CDR3 contains 14 residues. The V gene's germline CDR1 is SGDLS and CDR2 YYNGEE. As DNA, the CDR3 is TGTGCCAGCAGCCTAGGGACAGGGAACACTGAAGCTTTCTTT. Protein sequence: CASSLGTGNTEAFF.

The chain carries TRBV20-1 and TRBJ1-2; D is uncertain. The germline V and J ends were trimmed by 3 bases and 6 bases, with 11 bases remaining between them. CDR3 size: 12 residues. The germline V gene has CDR1 DFQATT and CDR2 SNEGSKA (reference sequence). As DNA, the CDR3 is TGCAGTGCTAGTCGGAGAACTAATGGCTACACCTTC. Amino acids: CSASRRTNGYTF.

This clone turned up a few times. The CDR3 protein is CASSPPLAGSPYNEQFF. The CDR3 nucleotides read TGTGCCAGCAGCCCTCCCCTAGCGGGATCACCCTACAATGAGCAGTTCTTC. This chain connects TRBV28 to TRBJ2-1, with 9 bases fitting TRBD2. Trimming at V came to 6 bases and at J to 2 bases, leaving 11 bases not matched to a gene. This CDR3 is 17 amino acids long. Germline assignment: CDR1 MDHEN and CDR2 SYDVKM.

The rearrangement uses TRBV21-1 and TRBJ2-6; the table gives TRBD1 as D, unverified against the DNA. TRBV21-1 is a documented pseudogene. This CDR3 region has 16 residues. As DNA, the CDR3 is TGTGCCAGCAGCAAAGTGTGGACAGCTGGGGCCAACGTCCTGACTTTC. This translates into CASSKVWTAGANVLTF.